Below are 27 T cell receptor beta chains sequenced from a single sample in a study of a mutant IDH1 vaccine in newly diagnosed glioma. As to time point: baseline, week 1 (first vaccination visit). Noted treatment: pre-vaccination baseline after standard-of-care therapy. Generated by immunoSEQ multiplex PCR, the TCRdb table keeps only in-frame clones and is missing some. The sample consists of over 75,000 clones, 80% of them appearing once. The sequencing here drew on PBMCs, taken from a glioma patient treated with radiotherapy, temozolomide or both. The receptors shown here come from a man in his forties or fifties with glioma.

This chain links TRBV7-8 with TRBJ1-3; 7 bases agree with TRBD1. Germline V lookup: CDR1 SGHVS, CDR2 FQNEAQ. V gave up 2 bases and J gave up 4 bases; unmatched junction bases: 8. This CDR3 has 16 amino acids. The CDR3 DNA is TGTGCCAGCAGCTTACGGAGGACAGGTGCCGGAAACACCATATATTTT. Translation: CASSLRRTGAGNTIYF.

The chain links TRBV11-1 to TRBJ2-5; no definite D call. Deletions cut 5 bases from V and 1 base from J, with 5 bases between. CDR1 is SGHAT, CDR2 FQDESV, per germline (reference sequence). CDR3 length equals 12 residues. CDR3 in amino acids: CASSRSQETQYF. The DNA for the CDR3 is TGTGCCAGCAGCCGATCCCAAGAGACCCAGTACTTC.

This rearrangement joins TRBV7-2 to TRBJ2-5; D remains unclear. CDR1 is SGHTA and CDR2 is FQGNSA in the germline V gene. The CDR3 runs 16 residues. Trimming removed 0 bases from V and 5 bases from J, with 16 bases in between. Here the CDR3 reads CASSLASSATGETQYF. The CDR3 DNA reads TGTGCCAGCAGCTTAGCGTCGTCCGCTACTGGGGAGACCCAGTACTTC. Full variable domain (remainder filled in from reference TRBV7-2 and TRBJ2-5): GAGVSQSPSNKVTEKGKDVELRCDPISGHTALYWYRQSLGQGLEFLIYFQGNSAPDKSGLPSDRFSAERTGGSVSTLTIQRTQQEDSAVYLCASSLASSATGETQYFGPGTRLLVL.

This clone came up once. The rearrangement uses TRBV11-2 and TRBJ1-2; 9 nucleotides align to TRBD1. CDR1 is SGHAT, CDR2 FQNNGV, per germline. The trim removed 5 bases at V and 6 bases at J, leaving 19 bases unmatched. The CDR3 extends over 18 amino acids. The CDR3 region is CASSPENRGRIVGHGYTF. In DNA, the CDR3 is TGTGCCAGCAGCCCCGAAAACAGGGGGCGGATCGTAGGTCATGGCTACACCTTC.

This clone was observed a handful of times. The J gene is TRBJ1-1, the V gene TRBV19; D is unclear. Looked up from germline, CDR1 is LNHDA and CDR2 is SQIVND (reference sequence). The CDR3 sequence is 11 residues long. The germline V and J ends were trimmed by 7 bases and 6 bases, with 9 bases remaining between them. DNA for the CDR3: TGTGCCAGTATTTGGCACTCTGAAGCTTTCTTT. Its translation: CASIWHSEAFF.

The V gene is TRBV19, the J gene TRBJ2-7; weak D call: TRBD1 (6 bases). Germline lookup yields CDR1 LNHDA and CDR2 SQIVND (reference sequence). The CDR3 is 13 amino acids. V shed 8 bases and J shed 4 bases, with 15 bases lying between them. The CDR3 coding sequence is TGTGCCAGTTCGGGTGGGGGCAGGTACGAGCAGTACTTC. It translates to CASSGGGRYEQYF. Looking up the rest from reference TRBV19 and TRBJ2-7 gives the full variable domain: DGGITQSPKYLFRKEGQNVTLSCEQNLNHDAMYWYRQDPGQGLRLIYYSQIVNDFQKGDIAEGYSVSREKKESFPLTVTSAQKNPTAFYLCASSGGGRYEQYFGPGTRLTVT.

The rearrangement links TRBV9 to TRBJ2-1; D possibly corresponds to TRBD1 (6 bases). This CDR3 contains 14 residues. Trimming took 2 bases from V and 8 from J, leaving 14 bases between them. The germline CDR1 and CDR2 sequences are SGDLS and YYNGEE. DNA for the CDR3: TGTGCCAGCAGCGTTAGTACAGGGTCCGATGAGCAGTTCTTC. Amino acid sequence: CASSVSTGSDEQFF.

This clone has just one count. The chain combines TRBV25-1 with TRBJ1-4, with TRBD1 matching over 8 bases. CDR3 length: 14 amino acids. The germline gives CDR1 MGHDK, CDR2 SYGVNS. V lost 6 bases to trimming and J lost 7 bases; unmatched junction nucleotides: 7. CDR3 in amino acids: CASSQTGGGEKLFF. CDR3 bases: TGTGCCAGCAGCCAAACAGGGGGTGGTGAAAAACTGTTTTTT.

This chain uses TRBV18 with TRBJ1-2; D is ambiguous. CDR1 KGHSH and CDR2 LQKENI come from the germline V gene. V dropped 1 base and J dropped 8 bases, with 8 bases sitting between them. The CDR3 contains 12 residues. In nucleotides, the CDR3 is TGTGCCAGCTCACCACAAGTTTTCGGCTACACCTTC. It yields the protein CASSPQVFGYTF.

The J gene is TRBJ2-2, the V gene TRBV18; 8 nucleotides line up with TRBD1. The CDR3 spans 17 residues. CDR1 and CDR2 from the germline V gene are KGHSH and LQKENI. V lost 2 bases and J lost 5; bases outside the gene matches: 10. CDR3 in DNA: TGTGCCAGCTCACCAAGCCTTCCAGGGGGCTCTACCGGGGAGCTGTTTTTT. This gives the protein CASSPSLPGGSTGELFF. The variable domain in full, with the rest retrieved from reference TRBV18 and TRBJ2-2, is NAGVMQNPRHLVRRRGQEARLRCSPMKGHSHVYWYRQLPEEGLKFMVYLQKENIIDESGMPKERFSAEFPKEGPSILRIQQVVRGDSAAYFCASSPSLPGGSTGELFFGEGSRLTVL.

The chain couples TRBV29-1 to TRBJ2-7, with D possibly called TRBD1 or TRBD2 (6 bases each). The CDR3 has 12 residues. Looked up from germline, CDR1 is SQVTM and CDR2 is ANQGSEA. V was clipped by 4 bases and J by 4 bases, with 11 bases between them. CDR3 DNA sequence: TGCAGCGTTGTACAGGGAGGATACGAGCAGTACTTC. Amino acids: CSVVQGGYEQYF.

J is TRBJ2-3 and V is TRBV10-3, with 7 bases aligning to TRBD2. V lost 5 bases and J lost 1; bases outside the gene matches: 9. This CDR3 has 16 amino acids. Per germline, CDR1 ENHRY and CDR2 SYGVKD. The CDR3, as DNA: TGTGCCATCAGTCGTTGGGAGGGCCTAGGCACAGATACGCAGTATTTT. This encodes CAISRWEGLGTDTQYF.

This clone has only one observation. The V call is TRBV4-3, the J call TRBJ2-3, with 13 bases matching TRBD2. Germline V gene lookup returns CDR1 LGHNA and CDR2 YSLEER. The V gene end was trimmed by 3 bases and the J gene end by 7 bases; junction bases not matched to a gene: 10. The CDR3 runs to 17 residues. The CDR3 is CASSQGTSGGAGNTQYF. DNA for the CDR3: TGCGCCAGCAGCCAGGGAACTAGCGGGGGGGCCGGGAATACGCAGTATTTT.

The chain has TRBV28 and TRBJ1-2, with D unclear. The germline V gene encodes CDR1 MDHEN and CDR2 SYDVKM. This CDR3 comprises 13 residues. Trimming pared 3 bases from V and 6 bases from J, leaving 11 bases between. The CDR3 reads CASSLVEANGYTF. CDR3 sequence (DNA): TGTGCCAGCAGTTTGGTGGAGGCGAATGGCTACACCTTC.

The chain joins TRBV13 to TRBJ2-5, with D possibly being TRBD1 or TRBD2 (5 bases each). CDR3 length equals 12 residues. V lost 4 bases and J lost 4, with 7 bases in between. Per the germline V gene, CDR1 is PRHDT and CDR2 is FYEKMQ (reference sequence). The CDR3: CASSSRGETQYF. CDR3 coding DNA: TGTGCCAGCAGCTCGAGGGGAGAGACCCAGTACTTC.

The chain employs TRBV15 and TRBJ1-4; no clear D. Trimming pared 1 base from V and 12 bases from J, leaving 9 bases between. This CDR3 spans 12 amino acids. The V gene's germline CDR1 is LNHNV and CDR2 YYDKDF (reference sequence). This CDR3 reads CATSRAAGQLFF. As DNA, the CDR3 is TGTGCCACCAGCAGAGCGGCAGGCCAACTGTTTTTT.

The V gene is TRBV6-1, the J gene TRBJ1-3; D is ambiguous. The CDR3 runs to 13 residues. V gave up 8 bases and J gave up 1 base, with 9 bases separating them. Germline lookup yields CDR1 MNHNS and CDR2 SASEGT. CDR3 nucleotides: TGTGCCAGCGGGCTGGTGTCTGGAAACACCATATATTTT. It is translated as CASGLVSGNTIYF.

V is TRBV7-2 and J is TRBJ1-2; possibly TRBD1 for D (6 bases). The germline gives CDR1 SGHTA, CDR2 FQGNSA. V lost 5 bases and J lost 4, with 11 bases in between. The CDR3 is made up of 13 amino acids. The CDR3 bases are TGTGCCAGCAGCAAGGGGGTTGGCTATGGCTACACCTTC. Translation gives CASSKGVGYGYTF. Together with reference TRBV7-2 and TRBJ1-2, the CDR3 gives the full variable domain: GAGVSQSPSNKVTEKGKDVELRCDPISGHTALYWYRQSLGQGLEFLIYFQGNSAPDKSGLPSDRFSAERTGGSVSTLTIQRTQQEDSAVYLCASSKGVGYGYTFGSGTRLTVV.

This clone was counted a single time. The rearrangement links TRBV10-3 to TRBJ2-1; 7 bases are a match to TRBD2. The junction had 9 bases not matched to a gene; V was cut back by 0 bases and J by 7 bases. The germline V gene encodes CDR1 ENHRY and CDR2 SYGVKD. The CDR3 totals 16 residues. DNA for the CDR3: TGTGCCATCAGTGAGTCATGGACCCCAGCGGGAAATGAGCAGTTCTTC. Amino acids: CAISESWTPAGNEQFF.

For this clone: The identical CDR3 is also encoded by other nucleotide sequences in the sample. The V call is TRBV6-5, the J call TRBJ1-1, with a weak D call TRBD1 (5 bases). In germline, CDR1 is MNHEY, CDR2 SVGAGI. The V and J ends lost 6 bases and 2 bases respectively, with 10 bases between them. The CDR3 covers 13 residues. CDR3 DNA: TGTGCCAGCAGCCCCGGGGCAAACACTGAAGCTTTCTTT. It specifies CASSPGANTEAFF.

The rearrangement links TRBV7-2 to TRBJ2-7, with 9 bases identical to TRBD2. Germline CDR1 and CDR2: SGHTA and FQGNSA. CDR3 length equals 14 residues. Trimming cost V 5 bases and J 2 bases; bases outside gene matches: 4. In nucleotides, the CDR3 is TGTGCCAGCAGCCTGACTAGCGGCCCCTACGAGCAGTACTTC. Translating it yields CASSLTSGPYEQYF.

V gene TRBV19 combines with J gene TRBJ2-3, with D perhaps given as TRBD1 or TRBD2 (5 bases each). The ends were cut back, 6 bases at V and 0 bases at J, with 19 bases in the middle. Germline CDR1 reads LNHDA; CDR2 reads SQIVND (reference sequence). There are 17 residues in the CDR3. The CDR3 DNA is TGTGCCAGTAGAGATATTCCGGGACGCACGAGCACAGATACGCAGTATTTT. This encodes CASRDIPGRTSTDTQYF.

The J gene is TRBJ2-1, the V gene TRBV11-2, with 8 bases that match TRBD2. After removal of 1 base from V and 3 bases from J, the junction contained 8 bases not matched to a gene. The CDR3 is made up of 17 amino acids. Germline assignment: CDR1 SGHAT and CDR2 FQNNGV. The CDR3, as DNA: TGTGCCAGCAGCTTAGTAGGGCGGGGGGACATCTACAATGAGCAGTTCTTC. Translated: CASSLVGRGDIYNEQFF.

V usage is TRBV5-1 and J usage is TRBJ2-3; tentatively, D is TRBD1 or TRBD2 (6 bases each). Germline V CDR1 and CDR2: SGHRS, YFSETQ. The ends were cut back, 2 bases at V and 4 bases at J, with 8 bases in the middle. The CDR3 length is 13 residues. The CDR3 sequence is CASSFRGADTQYF. CDR3 nucleotides: TGCGCCAGCAGCTTTAGGGGGGCAGATACGCAGTATTTT.

This clone was counted between two and nine times. The V and J genes are TRBV5-1 and TRBJ1-5; TRBD1 matches at 8 bases. The CDR3 has 15 amino acids. CDR1 and CDR2 from the germline V gene are SGHRS and YFSETQ. After removal of 4 bases from V and 5 bases from J, the junction contained 8 bases not matched to a gene. CDR3 DNA sequence: TGCGCCAGCAGCCCCGGACAGGGCCTCCATCAGCCCCAGCATTTT. Translation: CASSPGQGLHQPQHF.

The chain employs TRBV7-2 and TRBJ1-2; D is perhaps TRBD1 (6 bases). Germline V gene data show CDR1 as SGHTA and CDR2 as FQGNSA. The CDR3 has 16 amino acids. V dropped 5 bases and J dropped 7 bases, with 23 bases sitting between them. Written as DNA, the CDR3 is TGTGCCAGCAGCACGACAGGTATAGGAGTGGGTCGTGGCTACACCTTC. Translating it yields CASSTTGIGVGRGYTF.

This rearrangement joins TRBV18 to TRBJ2-5, with unresolved D. The ends were cut back, 3 bases at V and 3 bases at J, with 5 bases in the middle. Looked up from germline, CDR1 is KGHSH and CDR2 is LQKENI. This CDR3 has 12 residues. The CDR3 coding sequence is TGTGCCAGCTCACCCTTGGAAGAGACCCAGTACTTC. The encoded protein is CASSPLEETQYF.